The 27 T cell receptor beta chains presented below share a single source sample, sequenced in a study of a mutant IDH1 vaccine in newly diagnosed glioma (dated by TCRdb to the early 2020s). Receptor libraries were prepared by the immunoSEQ multiplex PCR assay. Not all clones reach the TCRdb copy of this immuneACCESS table, which keeps in-frame sequences only. Checked studies attribute under half of the gap to unresolved V genes and leave the rest unexplained. Present in this sample are 40,000 or so clones, 60% to 80% of which were seen just once. 9% to 10% of the sample comes from the top ten. This sample's time point label indicates: baseline, week 1 (first vaccination visit). The treatment or condition label, as the study defines it: pre-vaccination baseline after standard-of-care therapy. Sequencing was performed on PBMCs, taken from a glioma patient treated with radiotherapy, temozolomide or both. The receptors shown here come from a man aged 35 to 55 with glioma. Some clones in this sample may be carry-over from other donors' samples.

The table lists this clone with a count of one. The chain couples TRBV5-6 to TRBJ2-7, with D unresolved. The V end lost 0 bases, the J end lost 7 bases, and 11 bases lay between the germline ends. The germline gives CDR1 SGHDT, CDR2 YYEEEE. The length of the CDR3 is 13 residues. DNA for the CDR3: TGTGCCAGCAGCTTGGTTGGTTACGGGGAGCAGTACTTC. The encoded protein is CASSLVGYGEQYF. Based on the CDR3 plus reference TRBV5-6 and TRBJ2-7, the full variable domain is DAGVTQSPTHLIKTRGQQVTLRCSPKSGHDTVSWYQQALGQGPQFIFQYYEEEERQRGNFPDRFSGHQFPNYSSELNVNALLLGDSALYLCASSLVGYGEQYFGPGTRLTVT.

The CDR3 sequence: CASSPPPGRENNEKLFF. The CDR3 coding sequence is TGTGCCAGCTCACCACCCCCGGGCAGGGAGAATAATGAAAAACTGTTTTTT. This chain joins TRBV18 and TRBJ1-4; the D gene is possibly TRBD1 (5 bases). Germline V lookup: CDR1 KGHSH, CDR2 LQKENI. V was trimmed by 0 bases and J by 4 bases, leaving 15 bases between them. The CDR3 runs to 17 residues.

By proportion, this clone is medium-sized. V is TRBV7-2 and J is TRBJ1-5; the D is unclear. Germline V gene lookup returns CDR1 SGHTA and CDR2 FQGNSA. Deletions cut 2 bases from V and 6 bases from J, with 8 bases between. CDR3 length: 13 amino acids. CDR3 DNA: TGTGCCAGCAGCTTACAGTCGTCTCAGCCCCAGCATTTT. It specifies CASSLQSSQPQHF.

The chain is built from TRBV2 and TRBJ2-5; D not resolved. This CDR3 is 11 amino acids long. Germline-derived CDR1 and CDR2 are SNHLY and FYNNEI. V lost 7 bases to trimming and J lost 3 bases, with 6 bases between them. CDR3 nucleotide sequence: TGTGCCAGCAATACCGAAGAGACCCAGTACTTC. It specifies CASNTEETQYF.

The chain links TRBV7-2 to TRBJ1-3; no clear D. V was trimmed by 2 bases and J by 2 bases, leaving 7 bases between them. The CDR3 has 14 residues. CDR1 is SGHTA, CDR2 FQGNSA, per germline. This CDR3 is CASSLLGPGNTIYF. The CDR3 DNA is TGTGCCAGCAGCTTACTCGGTCCTGGAAACACCATATATTTT.

This clone was detected only once. The V gene is TRBV10-3, the J gene TRBJ2-6; possibly TRBD1 or TRBD2 for D (5 bases each). V was pared by 7 bases and J by 0 bases, with 19 bases between. CDR1 and CDR2 from the germline V gene are ENHRY and SYGVKD. This CDR3 is built from 18 residues. CDR3 sequence reads: CAIKGSGASNSGANVLTF. CDR3 nucleotides: TGTGCCATCAAGGGCTCCGGGGCTTCGAACTCTGGGGCCAACGTCCTGACTTTC.

This clone was counted a single time. CDR3 DNA sequence: TGTGCCAGCAGTCCAAGGGGGCTGGGGGAGCAGTACTTC. Encoded protein: CASSPRGLGEQYF. The chain employs TRBV28 and TRBJ2-7, with 7 positions matching TRBD1. CDR1 MDHEN and CDR2 SYDVKM come from the germline V gene. The CDR3 consists of 13 residues. Germline trimming cut 5 bases from V and 7 bases from J; bases unmatched to any gene: 8.

The rearrangement uses TRBV25-1 and TRBJ2-2; D uncertain. V was trimmed by 7 bases and J by 5 bases, leaving 8 bases between them. Germline V lookup: CDR1 MGHDK, CDR2 SYGVNS. The CDR3 has 12 amino acids. The CDR3 sequence: CASNYGTGELFF. As DNA, the CDR3 is TGTGCCAGCAATTACGGGACCGGGGAGCTGTTTTTT. Based on the CDR3 plus reference TRBV25-1 and TRBJ2-2, the full variable domain is EADIYQTPRYLVIGTGKKITLECSQTMGHDKMYWYQQDPGMELHLIHYSYGVNSTEKGDLSSESTVSRIRTEHFPLTLESARPSHTSQYLCASNYGTGELFFGEGSRLTVL.

The chain employs TRBV4-3 and TRBJ2-7, with TRBD1 matching over 10 bases. CDR1 is LGHNA, CDR2 YSLEER, per germline. The J segment lost 4 bases and the V segment lost 0 bases, leaving 9 bases of the junction unmatched. CDR3 length equals 17 residues. CDR3 sequence (DNA): TGCGCCAGCAGCCAAGAGTTGGGACAGGGGTTAGGGTACGAGCAGTACTTC. Translated, it gives CASSQELGQGLGYEQYF.

This sequence joins TRBV11-3 and TRBJ2-7, with 9 bases aligning to TRBD1. Unmatched junction bases numbered 9, after V lost 5 bases and J lost 4 bases. This CDR3 contains 15 residues. Germline CDR1 is SGHNT and CDR2 is YENEEA. The CDR3 DNA follows: TGTGCCAGCAGCGAACACCCCGGACAGGGGTACGAGCAGTACTTC. This codes for CASSEHPGQGYEQYF.

CDR3 bases: TGTGCCAGCAGTTACGGTGAAAACGACTACGAGCAGTACTTC. Translating gives CASSYGENDYEQYF. V and J are TRBV6-5 and TRBJ2-7; D gene ambiguous. CDR1 and CDR2 from the germline V gene are MNHEY and SVGAGI. The CDR3 totals 14 residues. V lost 2 bases and J 3 bases, leaving 11 bases between the germline ends.

The chain has TRBV5-1 and TRBJ2-2; D might be TRBD1 (5 bases). Germline CDR1 is SGHRS and CDR2 is YFSETQ. V lost 1 base to trimming and J lost 0 bases, with 10 bases between them. The CDR3 is 16 residues long. The CDR3, as DNA: TGCGCCAGCAGCTTGACAGGTCCTCCGAACACCGGGGAGCTGTTTTTT. It translates to CASSLTGPPNTGELFF.

In this sample, this clone turned up a few times. This chain links TRBV5-4 with TRBJ2-1; D ambiguous. The V gene lost 1 base and the J gene lost 0 bases, with 11 bases spanning the gap. The length of the CDR3 is 16 residues. Germline assignment: CDR1 SGHNT and CDR2 YYREEE (reference sequence). The CDR3 DNA sequence: TGTGCCAGCAGCTTGAGAAGCGACCGCTCCTACAATGAGCAGTTCTTC. It specifies CASSLRSDRSYNEQFF.

The chain couples TRBV19 to TRBJ1-5, with D hard to call. V was pared by 5 bases and J by 4 bases, with 18 bases between. CDR1 is LNHDA and CDR2 is SQIVND in the germline V gene (reference sequence). CDR3 length: 16 residues. CDR3 DNA: TGTGCCAGTAGTCCACGCCCGTGGGCAGATAATCAGCCCCAGCATTTT. Residues: CASSPRPWADNQPQHF.

The gene calls are TRBV12-5 and TRBJ1-2; no definite D call. The CDR3 runs to 14 residues. V shed 5 bases and J shed 3 bases, with 13 bases lying between them. The V gene's germline CDR1 is LGHNT and CDR2 FRNRAP. The CDR3 coding sequence is TGTGCTAGTGGTCCAACCGACATCTACTATGGCTACACCTTC. Translated, it gives CASGPTDIYYGYTF.

The chain is built from TRBV9 and TRBJ2-3; weak D call: TRBD2 (6 bases). The ends were cut back, 3 bases at V and 6 bases at J, with 23 bases in the middle. The CDR3 is 17 amino acids. The germline V gene encodes CDR1 SGDLS and CDR2 YYNGEE. The CDR3 DNA sequence: TGTGCCAGCAGCGAAAATATACTGGCAGGAGGGGCGGATACGCAGTATTTT. Protein: CASSENILAGGADTQYF.

The CDR3 loop is CASSAQVNTEAFF. As DNA, the CDR3 is TGCGCCAGCAGTGCCCAGGTGAACACTGAAGCTTTCTTT. V and J are TRBV10-1 and TRBJ1-1; D gene unclear. V dropped 4 bases and J dropped 0 bases, with 6 bases sitting between them. Germline CDR1 reads WNHNN; CDR2 reads SYGVQD (reference sequence). The length of the CDR3 is 13 residues.

The chain joins TRBV28 to TRBJ1-2, with 7 bases identical to TRBD1. Germline assignment: CDR1 MDHEN and CDR2 SYDVKM. J gave up 8 bases and V 5 bases, and 14 bases lay outside the gene matches. CDR3 size: 15 residues. CDR3 nucleotides: TGTGCCAGCAGTCAATCCACGACAGGGCCTCGGGGCTACACCTTC. This encodes CASSQSTTGPRGYTF.

The V gene is TRBV11-2, the J gene TRBJ2-7; D might be TRBD2 (6 bases). The CDR3 length is 12 residues. CDR1 and CDR2 from the germline V gene are SGHAT and FQNNGV. The V end lost 5 bases, the J end lost 7 bases, and 12 bases lay between the germline ends. This CDR3 is CASSPGTVEQYF. DNA of the CDR3: TGTGCCAGCAGCCCCGGGACTGTGGAGCAGTACTTC.

The J gene is TRBJ1-6, the V gene TRBV7-9; perhaps TRBD1 as D (6 bases). The CDR3 is 13 amino acids. V was shortened by 5 bases and J by 8 bases, with 10 bases between the two germline ends. Germline CDR1 reads SEHNR; CDR2 reads FQNEAQ (reference sequence). CDR3 coding DNA: TGTGCCAGCAGCGCGACAGGAGATTCACCCCTCCACTTT. Amino acid sequence: CASSATGDSPLHF.

The CDR3 loop reads CASSWTSGGYAYNEQFF. In DNA, the CDR3 is TGTGCCAGCAGCTGGACTAGCGGGGGTTATGCCTACAATGAGCAGTTCTTC. The chain uses TRBV9 and TRBJ2-1, with 13 bases that match TRBD2. Germline assignment: CDR1 SGDLS and CDR2 YYNGEE. The CDR3 is made up of 17 amino acids. Trimming took 4 bases from V and 2 from J; bases not matched to a gene: 6.

The chain is built from TRBV30 and TRBJ1-5, with no clear D. V was cut by 2 bases and J by 0 bases, with 8 bases left in between. This CDR3 spans 14 amino acids. Per germline, CDR1 GTSNPN and CDR2 SVGIG (reference sequence). CDR3 sequence: CAWSKGLSNQPQHF. DNA for the CDR3: TGTGCCTGGAGTAAAGGGCTTAGCAATCAGCCCCAGCATTTT.

V is TRBV6-4 and J is TRBJ2-2; D not resolved. This CDR3 has 13 amino acids. V dropped 2 bases and J dropped 4 bases, with 5 bases sitting between them. CDR1 and CDR2 from the germline V gene are MRHNA and SNTAGT. Written as DNA, the CDR3 is TGTGCCAGCAGTGACAGGGCCACCGGGGAGCTGTTTTTT. It is translated as CASSDRATGELFF.

Written as DNA, the CDR3 is TGTGCCAGCAGCCAAGACAGGGGGTACACTGAAGCTTTCTTT. Encoded protein: CASSQDRGYTEAFF. This chain connects TRBV7-9 to TRBJ1-1; 9 nucleotides agree with TRBD1. This CDR3 region has 14 residues. Unmatched junction bases numbered 4, after V lost 5 bases and J lost 3 bases. Germline CDR1 and CDR2: SEHNR and FQNEAQ (reference sequence).

In its sample, this clone was seen a few times. The chain joins TRBV18 to TRBJ2-3, with TRBD2 matching 7 bases. Germline assignment: CDR1 KGHSH and CDR2 LQKENI. This CDR3 has 13 residues. V shed 6 bases, J shed 1 base, and the junction held 1 base outside the gene matches. The CDR3 nucleotides are TGTGCCAGCTCCAGCGGGGGCACAGATACGCAGTATTTT. It encodes CASSSGGTDTQYF.

The J gene is TRBJ1-1, the V gene TRBV11-2; TRBD1 matches 9 bases. The V and J ends lost 5 bases and 2 bases, in that order; junction bases with no gene match: 6. CDR3 length: 15 amino acids. Per germline, CDR1 SGHAT and CDR2 FQNNGV. The DNA of the CDR3 is TGTGCCAGCAGCCAATGGACAGGGGTTAACACTGAAGCTTTCTTT. This gives the protein CASSQWTGVNTEAFF.

The sample holds a few counts of this clone. V is TRBV5-1 and J is TRBJ1-5; D not certain. Trimming shortened V by 0 bases and J by 1 base, and 8 bases separated the two germline ends. Germline CDR1 and CDR2: SGHRS and YFSETQ. CDR3 length: 15 amino acids. The CDR3 DNA reads as TGCGCCAGCAGCTTGGGCACACAGAGCAATCAGCCCCAGCATTTT. Encoded protein: CASSLGTQSNQPQHF.